The clone carrying this TCR beta chain was observed many times. Its antigen is undetermined. Study-wide results and limits: Tumor Treg TCRs overlapped most with tumor naive CD4+ cells.

TCRdb re-called the 5' RACE reads with MiXCR, one entry per CDR3 protein. Among under 45,000 distinct CDR3 sequences listed, approximately 22% were seen once. Treg sorting used a CD4+CD25+CD127-/low gate. The sample was Tregs sorted from blood. The sequence derives from a female donor with breast cancer.

For the CDR3, the DNA is TGTGCCAGCAGAAGGGTGGGGTCGTTCACCGGGGAGCTGTTTTTT. Translation: CASRRVGSFTGELFF. The V call is TRBV27, the J call TRBJ2-2; D is unclear. V lost 6 bases to trimming and J lost 4 bases, with 15 bases between them. The length of the CDR3 is 15 residues. Germline V lookup: CDR1 MNHEY, CDR2 SMNVEV (reference sequence).